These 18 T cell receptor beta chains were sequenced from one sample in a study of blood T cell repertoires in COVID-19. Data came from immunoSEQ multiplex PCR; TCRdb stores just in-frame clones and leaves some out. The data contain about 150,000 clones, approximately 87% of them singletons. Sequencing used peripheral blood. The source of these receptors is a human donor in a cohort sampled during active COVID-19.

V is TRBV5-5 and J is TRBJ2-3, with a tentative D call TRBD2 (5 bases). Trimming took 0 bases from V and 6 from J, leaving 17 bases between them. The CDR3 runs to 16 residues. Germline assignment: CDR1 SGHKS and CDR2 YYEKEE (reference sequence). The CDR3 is CASSLGSIRGVDTQYF. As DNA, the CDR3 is TGTGCCAGCAGCTTGGGGAGTATACGGGGAGTGGATACGCAGTATTTT.

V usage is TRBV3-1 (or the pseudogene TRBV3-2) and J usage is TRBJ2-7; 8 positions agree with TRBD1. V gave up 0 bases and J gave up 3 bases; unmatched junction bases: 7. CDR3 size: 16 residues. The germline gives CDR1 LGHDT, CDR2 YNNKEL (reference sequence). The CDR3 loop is CASSQDFGQGFYEQYV. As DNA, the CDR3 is TGTGCCAGCAGCCAAGATTTCGGACAGGGCTTCTACGAGCAGTACGTC.

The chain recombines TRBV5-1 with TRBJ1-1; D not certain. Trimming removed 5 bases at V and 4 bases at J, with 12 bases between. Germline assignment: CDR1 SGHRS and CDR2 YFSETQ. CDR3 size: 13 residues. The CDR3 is CASRKVGATEAFF. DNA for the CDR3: TGCGCCAGCAGGAAGGTGGGCGCCACTGAAGCTTTCTTT.

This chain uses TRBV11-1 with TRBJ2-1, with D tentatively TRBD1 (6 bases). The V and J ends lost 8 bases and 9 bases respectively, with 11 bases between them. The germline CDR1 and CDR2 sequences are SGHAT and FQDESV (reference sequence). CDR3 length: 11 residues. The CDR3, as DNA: TGTGCCAGCCAAACAGGGATTGAGCAGTTCTTC. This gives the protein CASQTGIEQFF.

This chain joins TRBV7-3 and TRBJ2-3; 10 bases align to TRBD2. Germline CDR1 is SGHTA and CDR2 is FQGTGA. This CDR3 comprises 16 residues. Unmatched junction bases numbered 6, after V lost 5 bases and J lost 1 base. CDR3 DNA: TGTGCCAGCAGCCCAAGCGGGGGGGGTGGCACAGATACGCAGTATTTT. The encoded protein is CASSPSGGGGTDTQYF.

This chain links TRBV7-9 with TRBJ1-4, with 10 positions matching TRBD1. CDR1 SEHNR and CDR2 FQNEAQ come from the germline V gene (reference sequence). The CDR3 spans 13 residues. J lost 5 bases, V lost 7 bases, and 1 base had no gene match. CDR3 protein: CASKDRGNEKLFF. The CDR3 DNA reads TGTGCCAGCAAGGACAGGGGGAATGAAAAACTGTTTTTT.

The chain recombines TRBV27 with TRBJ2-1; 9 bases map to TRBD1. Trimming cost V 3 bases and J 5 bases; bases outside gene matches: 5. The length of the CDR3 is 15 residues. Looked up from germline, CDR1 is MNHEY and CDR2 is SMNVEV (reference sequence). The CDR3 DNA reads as TGTGCCAGCAGTTTGGGACAGGGAAGTAACAATGAGCAGTTCTTC. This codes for CASSLGQGSNNEQFF.

The CDR3 sequence is CASREWTGIGDTIYF. CDR3 bases: TGTGCCAGCAGGGAGTGGACAGGGATCGGTGACACCATATATTTT. The chain recombines TRBV6-5 with TRBJ1-3; TRBD1 agrees at 8 bases. The germline gives CDR1 MNHEY, CDR2 SVGAGI. V gave up 6 bases and J gave up 8 bases; unmatched junction bases: 12. The length of the CDR3 is 15 residues.

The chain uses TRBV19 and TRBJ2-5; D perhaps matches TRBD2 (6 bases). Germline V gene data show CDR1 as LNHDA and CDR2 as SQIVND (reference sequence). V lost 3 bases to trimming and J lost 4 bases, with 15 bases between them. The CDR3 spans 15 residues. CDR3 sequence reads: CASSIRDSSAETQYF. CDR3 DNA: TGTGCCAGTAGTATTCGGGACTCTTCTGCAGAGACCCAGTACTTC.

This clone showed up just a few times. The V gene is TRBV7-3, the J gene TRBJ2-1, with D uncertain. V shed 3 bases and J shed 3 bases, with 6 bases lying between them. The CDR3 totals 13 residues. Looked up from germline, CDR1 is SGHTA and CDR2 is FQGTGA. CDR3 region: CASSFTGYNEQFF. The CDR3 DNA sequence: TGTGCCAGCAGCTTTACGGGCTACAATGAGCAGTTCTTC.

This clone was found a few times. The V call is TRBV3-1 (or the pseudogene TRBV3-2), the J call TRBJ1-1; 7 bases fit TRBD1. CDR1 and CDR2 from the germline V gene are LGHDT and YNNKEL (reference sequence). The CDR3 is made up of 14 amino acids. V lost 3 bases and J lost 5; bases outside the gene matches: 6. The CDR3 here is CASSQKGAGTEAFF. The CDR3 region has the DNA TGTGCCAGCAGCCAGAAGGGGGCGGGAACTGAAGCTTTCTTT.

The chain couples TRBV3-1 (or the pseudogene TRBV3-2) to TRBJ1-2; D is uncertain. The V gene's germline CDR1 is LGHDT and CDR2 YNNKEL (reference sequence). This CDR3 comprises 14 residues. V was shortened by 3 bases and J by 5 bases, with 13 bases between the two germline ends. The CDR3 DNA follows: TGTGCCAGCAGCCACATCGAGGGCAGTTATGGCTACACCTTC. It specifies CASSHIEGSYGYTF.

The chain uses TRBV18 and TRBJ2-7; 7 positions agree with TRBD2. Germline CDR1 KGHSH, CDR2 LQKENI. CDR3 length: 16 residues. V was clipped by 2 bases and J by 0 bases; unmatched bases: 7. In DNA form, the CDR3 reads TGTGCCAGCTCACCAGGTTACGAGCGGGGCTCCTACGAGCAGTACGTC. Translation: CASSPGYERGSYEQYV.

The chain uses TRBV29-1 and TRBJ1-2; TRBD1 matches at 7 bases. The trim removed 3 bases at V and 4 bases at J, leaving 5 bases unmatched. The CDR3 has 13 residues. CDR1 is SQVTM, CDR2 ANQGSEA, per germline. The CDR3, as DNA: TGCAGCGTTGATGGGGGACAGAGCTATGGCTACACCTTC. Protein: CSVDGGQSYGYTF.

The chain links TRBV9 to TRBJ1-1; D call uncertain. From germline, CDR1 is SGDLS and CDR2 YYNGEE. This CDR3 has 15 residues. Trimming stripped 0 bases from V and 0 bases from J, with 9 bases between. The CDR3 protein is CASSVEGVLNTEAFF. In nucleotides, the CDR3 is TGTGCCAGCAGCGTAGAGGGAGTCCTGAACACTGAAGCTTTCTTT.

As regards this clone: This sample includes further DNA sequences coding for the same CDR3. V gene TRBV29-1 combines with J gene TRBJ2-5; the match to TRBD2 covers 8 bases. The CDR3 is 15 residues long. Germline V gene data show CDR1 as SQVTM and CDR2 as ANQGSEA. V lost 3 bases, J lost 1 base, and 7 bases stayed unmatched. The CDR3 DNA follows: TGCAGCGTTGAGGGGGGCGGGGGGTCCCAAGAGACCCAGTACTTC. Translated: CSVEGGGGSQETQYF. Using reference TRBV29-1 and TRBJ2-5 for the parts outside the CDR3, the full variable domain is SAVISQKPSRDICQRGTSLTIQCQVDSQVTMMFWYRQQPGQSLTLIATANQGSEATYESGFVIDKFPISRPNLTFSTLTVSNMSPEDSSIYLCSVEGGGGSQETQYFGPGTRLLVL.

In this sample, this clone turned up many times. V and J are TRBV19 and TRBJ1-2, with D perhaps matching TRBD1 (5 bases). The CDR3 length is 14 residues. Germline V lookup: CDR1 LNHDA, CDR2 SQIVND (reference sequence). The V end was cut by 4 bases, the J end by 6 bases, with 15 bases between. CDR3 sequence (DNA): TGTGCCAGTAGTAATCAGGGTACGAGAGATGGCTACACCTTC. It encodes CASSNQGTRDGYTF.

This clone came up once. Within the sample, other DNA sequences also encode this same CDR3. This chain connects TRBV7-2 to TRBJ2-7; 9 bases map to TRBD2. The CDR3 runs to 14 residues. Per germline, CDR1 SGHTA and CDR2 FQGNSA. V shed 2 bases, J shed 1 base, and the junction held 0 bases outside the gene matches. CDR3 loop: CASSLSGGSYEQYF. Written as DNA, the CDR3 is TGTGCCAGCAGCTTAAGCGGGGGGTCCTACGAGCAGTACTTC.